A selection of T cell receptor beta chains follows, all from one sample in a study of cytomegalovirus exposure and HLA in healthy donors. Only in-frame clones appear in the TCRdb table, and some are missing; sequencing was by immunoSEQ multiplex PCR. The repertoire has approximately 120,000 clones, 60% to 85% of them found once; the top ten carry 12%. The sequenced sample was PBMCs. The receptor set was obtained from a middle-aged woman in good health and CMV-seropositive. CDR3s include the opening cysteine and the closing phenylalanine or tryptophan. A D gene is named only where the DNA matches it firmly. For some rows the clone size is stated as once, few or many, or as a class when expanded; others skip it.

TRBD1	TRBV30	TRBJ1-1	NA	TGTGCCTGGAGTCTGACAGGGTCGACCACTGAAGCTTTCTTT	CAWSLTGSTTEAFF
TRBD2	TRBV7-3	TRBJ2-1	NA	TGTGCCAGCAGCTCTAGCGGGGACTCCTACAATGAGCAGTTCTTC	CASSSSGDSYNEQFF
TRBD1	TRBV5-1	TRBJ2-7	NA	TGCGCCAGCAGCTCTTACGGGACAGGGTACGAGCAGTACTTC	CASSSYGTGYEQYF
TRBD1	TRBV19	TRBJ1-5	few	TGTGCCAGTAGTATAATGAGAGGACAGGGCGGGCAGCCCCAGCATTTT	CASSIMRGQGGQPQHF
NA	TRBV7-9	TRBJ2-7	NA	TGTGCCAGCAGCCGAGGGGGGGACGGCCGCTACGAGCAGTACTTC	CASSRGGDGRYEQYF
NA	TRBV10-3	TRBJ1-1	NA	TGTGCCATCAGTCTACTAATGGGCACTGAAGCTTTCTTT	CAISLLMGTEAFF
TRBD2	TRBV5-1	TRBJ2-7	NA	TGCGCCAGCAGCTTGGAACTAGCGGGGGACTACGAGCAGTACTTC	CASSLELAGDYEQYF
NA	TRBV7-6	TRBJ2-5	NA	TGTGCCAGCAGCCCTCAGGGGGCGGGGGTTGCGGGGACCCAGTACTTC	CASSPQGAGVAGTQYF
NA	TRBV12-2	TRBJ1-6	NA	TGTGCAAGTCGCCGAAGGTCCCAGGACAGTTCTAATTCACCCCTCCACTTT	CASRRRSQDSSNSPLHF
NA	TRBV2	TRBJ2-7	NA	TGTGCCAGCCACCAGGGCAGGGAGGACGAGCAGTACTTC	CASHQGREDEQYF
NA	TRBV18	TRBJ1-1	NA	TGTGCCAGCTCACCACAGGTTAGGGGAAACACTGAAGCTTTCTTT	CASSPQVRGNTEAFF
TRBD1	TRBV5-1	TRBJ2-5	NA	TGCGCCAGCAGCTTGGAAGCCCCACAGGGGGAGACCCAGTACTTC	CASSLEAPQGETQYF
NA	TRBV5-1	TRBJ2-5	NA	TGCGCCAGCAGCTTGGCTCCAGTACAAGAGACCCAGTACTTC	CASSLAPVQETQYF
NA	TRBV27	TRBJ1-1	NA	TGTGCCAGCAGTCCCGAGACTCTTTTTACGTCTGAAGCTTTCTTT	CASSPETLFTSEAFF
NA	TRBV28	TRBJ1-3	NA	TGTGCCAGCAGCTCTGTACTTTCTGGAAACACCATATATTTT	CASSSVLSGNTIYF
NA	TRBV10-3	TRBJ2-1	NA	TGTGCCATCGGACTTGGAAATGAGCAGTTCTTC	CAIGLGNEQFF
TRBD1	TRBV6-5	TRBJ2-2	NA	TGTGCCAGCAGCACGGGACAGGGATACACCGGGGAGCTGTTTTTT	CASSTGQGYTGELFF
TRBD1	TRBV6-5	TRBJ1-2	NA	TGTGCCAGCAGATGGGACAGGGATTATGGCTACACCTTC	CASRWDRDYGYTF
NA	TRBV4-2	TRBJ2-5	once	TGTGCCAGCAGCCTTCGACTAGGGAATCAAGAGACCCAGTACTTC	CASSLRLGNQETQYF
TRBD2	TRBV11-1	TRBJ2-7	few	TGTGCCAGCAGCCTAGGGACTATCCACTACGAGCAGTACTTC	CASSLGTIHYEQYF
TRBD2	TRBV19	TRBJ2-7	once	TGTGCCAGTAGTATAAGCGGGACGGGCACCTACGAGCAGTACTTC	CASSISGTGTYEQYF
TRBD1	TRBV10-3	TRBJ2-5	NA	TGTGCCATCAGTGGGGGGACAGGGCTGAAAGAGACCCAGTACTTC	CAISGGTGLKETQYF
TRBD2	TRBV7-6	TRBJ2-3	NA	TGTGCCAGCAGCTTAGACCCTAGCGGGAGCACAGATACGCAGTATTTT	CASSLDPSGSTDTQYF
NA	TRBV7-9	TRBJ1-1	NA	TGTGCCAGCAGCTTGCGACACCCGAACACTGAAGCTTTCTTT	CASSLRHPNTEAFF
NA	TRBV30	TRBJ2-2	once	TGTGCCTGGAGTGTATTTTCGGCGGGGATCGGGGAGCTGTTTTTT	CAWSVFSAGIGELFF
TRBD1	TRBV5-4	TRBJ1-2	NA	TGTGCCAGCAGCCTTGGGACAGTTTTCAAGAATGGCTACACCTTC	CASSLGTVFKNGYTF
TRBD1	TRBV4-1	TRBJ1-2	NA	TGCGCCAGCAGTCCCGGGACAGGGACCTATGGCTACACCTTC	CASSPGTGTYGYTF
TRBD1	TRBV5-1	TRBJ2-5	NA	TGCGCCAGCAGCTCGCGACAGGGGAAAGAGACCCAGTACTTC	CASSSRQGKETQYF
NA	TRBV4-1	TRBJ1-1	NA	TGCGCCAGCAGCCACCCCGTGAGGAACACTGAAGCTTTCTTT	CASSHPVRNTEAFF
TRBD1	TRBV27	TRBJ1-5	NA	TGTGCCAGCAGACGGACAGGGGGGGGCAATCAGCCCCAGCATTTT	CASRRTGGGNQPQHF
NA	TRBV15	TRBJ2-5	NA	TGTGCCACCAGCAGAGCTGCGGCACGGGGACAAGAGACCCAGTACTTC	CATSRAAARGQETQYF
TRBD1	TRBV6-5	TRBJ1-2	NA	TGTGCCAGCAGAGTTTTAGGGGGCAGTAACTATGGCTACACCTTC	CASRVLGGSNYGYTF
NA	TRBV5-8	TRBJ1-6	NA	TGTGCCAGCAGCTTGGTGTTCGGGACACCAAATAATTCACCCCTCCACTTT	CASSLVFGTPNNSPLHF
TRBD1	TRBV4-2	TRBJ2-5	NA	TGTGCCAGCAGCCAGGGGACAGGGGGATTGGGAGAGACCCAGTACTTC	CASSQGTGGLGETQYF
NA	TRBV9	TRBJ2-5	NA	TGTGCCAGCAGCGTAGGACAGGGCGGGATTCAGACCCAGTACTTC	CASSVGQGGIQTQYF
TRBD1	TRBV5-4	TRBJ2-5	few	TGTGCCAGCAGCTTGGGCATCGGACAGGGGCCTAGGGAGACCCAGTACTTC	CASSLGIGQGPRETQYF
TRBD2	TRBV6-5	TRBJ2-7	NA	TGTGCCAGCAGTTACTCCCTTTGGGGAGGGCACTACGAGCAGTACTTC	CASSYSLWGGHYEQYF
TRBD2	TRBV5-4	TRBJ2-5	NA	TGTGCCAGCAGCTCGGGAGGTGCGGGGTATGAGACCCAGTACTTC	CASSSGGAGYETQYF
NA	TRBV5-1	TRBJ2-7	NA	TGCGCCAGCAGCTTGGGGGGCACACCGGGCCACACAAGCTCCTACGAGCAGTACTTC	CASSLGGTPGHTSSYEQYF
NA	TRBV9	TRBJ2-4	few	TGTGCCAGCAGCGTAGCTGGAGGGCTAGGGAACATTCAGTACTTC	CASSVAGGLGNIQYF
NA	TRBV30	TRBJ1-6	once	TGTGCCTGGAGTTCGGGACAACATAATTCACCCCTCCACTTT	CAWSSGQHNSPLHF
TRBD2	TRBV5-1	TRBJ2-1	few	TGCGCCAGCAGCCCCGTTGTTTATAGCGGGGCTTACAATGAGCAGTTCTTC	CASSPVVYSGAYNEQFF
TRBD1	TRBV10-3	TRBJ1-3	once	TGTGCCATCACCTCGGGACAGGGGAGTGGAAACACCATATATTTT	CAITSGQGSGNTIYF
NA	TRBV6-6	TRBJ2-1	NA	TGTGCCAGCTTATCAAGGGGCGTAAAATGGGATGAGCAGTTCTTC	CASLSRGVKWDEQFF
TRBD1	TRBV29-1	TRBJ2-1	NA	TGCAGCGAGACCAACCTCAGGGGGTGGTCCTACAATGAGCAGTTCTTC	CSETNLRGWSYNEQFF
TRBD1	TRBV7-6	TRBJ1-2	NA	TGTGCCAGCAGCTTAGCCCCGCCGGGACAGGGAGGTGGCTACACCTTC	CASSLAPPGQGGGYTF
TRBD1	TRBV30	TRBJ1-2	NA	TGTGCCTGGTCGAAGGACAGGGGGAGAGGCTACACCTTC	CAWSKDRGRGYTF
TRBD1	TRBV7-6	TRBJ1-1	NA	TGTGCCAGCAGCCTAGGGGGCCGGAACACTGAAGCTTTCTTT	CASSLGGRNTEAFF
TRBD1	TRBV2	TRBJ2-3	NA	TGTGCCAGCAGAACCGGGACAGAGGATACGCAGTATTTT	CASRTGTEDTQYF
TRBD2	TRBV4-2	TRBJ2-2	NA	TGTGCCAGCAGCCGTAGACTAGCGGGGGGGATAGACACCGGGGAGCTGTTTTTT	CASSRRLAGGIDTGELFF
NA	TRBV18	TRBJ2-5	once	TGTGCCAGCTCGCCCACAGAAGAGACCCAGTACTTC	CASSPTEETQYF
NA	TRBV7-6	TRBJ2-3	few	TGTGCCAGCAGCTTAGTAACCCCAGGAGATACGCAGTATTTT	CASSLVTPGDTQYF
NA	TRBV13	TRBJ1-1	NA	TGTGCCAGCAGTCTGAGGGTTTCTGAAGCTTTCTTT	CASSLRVSEAFF
NA	TRBV30	TRBJ1-2	NA	TGTGCAACAAGGGAAAGAAGAGGGGGCTACACCTTC	CATRERRGGYTF
NA	TRBV6-1	TRBJ1-1	NA	TGTGCCAGCAGTGAAGGGCGGAGGACCACTGAAGCTTTCTTT	CASSEGRRTTEAFF
TRBD1	TRBV9	TRBJ1-4	NA	TGTGCCAGCAGCGGCGACAGGGGGCGTAATGAAAAACTGTTTTTT	CASSGDRGRNEKLFF
TRBD1	TRBV2	TRBJ1-5	NA	TGTGCCAGCAGTGGACAGGGCTTGTACAATCAGCCCCAGCATTTT	CASSGQGLYNQPQHF
TRBD1	TRBV5-6	TRBJ2-7	NA	TGTGCCAGCAGCTCGGGAGGGTGGGACAGGGGGCCGTACGAGCAGTACTTC	CASSSGGWDRGPYEQYF